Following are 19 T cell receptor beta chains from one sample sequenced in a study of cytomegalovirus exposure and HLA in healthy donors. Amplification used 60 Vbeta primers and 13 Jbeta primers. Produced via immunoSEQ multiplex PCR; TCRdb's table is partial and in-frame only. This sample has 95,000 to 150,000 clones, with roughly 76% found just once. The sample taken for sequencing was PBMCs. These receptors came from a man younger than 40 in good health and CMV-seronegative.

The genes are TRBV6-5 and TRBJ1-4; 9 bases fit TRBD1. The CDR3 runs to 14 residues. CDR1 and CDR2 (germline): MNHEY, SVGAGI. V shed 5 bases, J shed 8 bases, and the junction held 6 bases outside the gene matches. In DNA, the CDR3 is TGTGCCAGCAGTGAGGGGACAGGGTCAGAAAAACTGTTTTTT. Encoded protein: CASSEGTGSEKLFF.

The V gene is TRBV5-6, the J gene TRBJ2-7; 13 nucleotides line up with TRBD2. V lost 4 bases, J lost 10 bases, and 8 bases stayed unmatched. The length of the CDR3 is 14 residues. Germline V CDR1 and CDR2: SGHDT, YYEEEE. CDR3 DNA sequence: TGTGCCAGCAGCGGACTAGCGGGGGAATATACACAGTACTTC. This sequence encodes CASSGLAGEYTQYF.

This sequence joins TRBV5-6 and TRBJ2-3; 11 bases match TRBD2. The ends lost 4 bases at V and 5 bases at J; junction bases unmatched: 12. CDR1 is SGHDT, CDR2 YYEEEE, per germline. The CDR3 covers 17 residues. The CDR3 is CASSGWGLAEEGDTQYF. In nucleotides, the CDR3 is TGTGCCAGCAGCGGCTGGGGACTAGCGGAGGAGGGAGATACGCAGTATTTT.

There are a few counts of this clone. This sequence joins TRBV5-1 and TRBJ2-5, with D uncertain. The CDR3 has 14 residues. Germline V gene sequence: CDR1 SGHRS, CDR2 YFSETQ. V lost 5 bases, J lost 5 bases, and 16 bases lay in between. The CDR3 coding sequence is TGCGCCAGCAGACGGCTAGAGGCGGCGGAGACCCAGTACTTC. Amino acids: CASRRLEAAETQYF.

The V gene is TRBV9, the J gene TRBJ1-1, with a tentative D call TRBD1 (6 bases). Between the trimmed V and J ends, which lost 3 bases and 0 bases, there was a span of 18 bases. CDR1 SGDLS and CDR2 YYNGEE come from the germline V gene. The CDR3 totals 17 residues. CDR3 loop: CASSGSPGQPMNTEAFF. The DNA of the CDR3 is TGTGCCAGCAGCGGTTCTCCGGGACAACCCATGAACACTGAAGCTTTCTTT.

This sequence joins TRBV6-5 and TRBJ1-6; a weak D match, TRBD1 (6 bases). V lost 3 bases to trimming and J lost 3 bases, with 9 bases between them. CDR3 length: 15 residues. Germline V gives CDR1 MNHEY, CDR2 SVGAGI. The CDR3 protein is CASSYLGGYNSPLHF. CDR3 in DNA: TGTGCCAGCAGTTATTTAGGGGGCTATAATTCACCCCTCCACTTT.

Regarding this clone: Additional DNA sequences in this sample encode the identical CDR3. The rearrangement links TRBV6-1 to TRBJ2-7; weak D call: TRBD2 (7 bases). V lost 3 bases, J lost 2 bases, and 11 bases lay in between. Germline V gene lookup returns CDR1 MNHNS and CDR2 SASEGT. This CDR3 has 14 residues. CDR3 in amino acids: CASSERGQAYEQYF. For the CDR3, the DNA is TGTGCCAGCAGTGAGCGGGGGCAGGCCTACGAGCAGTACTTC.

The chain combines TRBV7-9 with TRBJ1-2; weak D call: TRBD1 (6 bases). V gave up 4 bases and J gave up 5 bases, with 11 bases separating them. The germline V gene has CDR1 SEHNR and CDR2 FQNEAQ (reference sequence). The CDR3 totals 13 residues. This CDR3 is CASSSGEGYGYTF. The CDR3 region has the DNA TGTGCCAGCAGCTCAGGGGAGGGTTATGGCTACACCTTC. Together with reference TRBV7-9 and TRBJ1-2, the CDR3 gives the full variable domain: DTGVSQNPRHKITKRGQNVTFRCDPISEHNRLYWYRQTLGQGPEFLTYFQNEAQLEKSRLLSDRFSAERPKGSFSTLEIQRTEQGDSAMYLCASSSGEGYGYTFGSGTRLTVV.

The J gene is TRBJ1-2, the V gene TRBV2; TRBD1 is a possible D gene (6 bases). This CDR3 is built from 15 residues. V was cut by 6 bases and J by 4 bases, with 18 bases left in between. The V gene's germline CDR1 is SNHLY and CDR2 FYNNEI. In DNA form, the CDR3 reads TGTGCCAGCAGGCAGACAGGAGGTCCCCTCTATGGCTACACCTTC. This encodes CASRQTGGPLYGYTF.

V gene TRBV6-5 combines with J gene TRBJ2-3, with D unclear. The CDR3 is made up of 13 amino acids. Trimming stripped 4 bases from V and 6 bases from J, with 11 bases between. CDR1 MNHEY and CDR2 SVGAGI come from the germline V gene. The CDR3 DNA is TGTGCCAGCAGTTGGGCCCAACTTGATACGCAGTATTTT. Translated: CASSWAQLDTQYF.

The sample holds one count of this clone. This chain's CDR3 is CASSLGQELSSYNEQFF. The CDR3 DNA reads TGTGCCAGCAGCCTTGGACAGGAGCTTAGTTCCTACAATGAGCAGTTCTTC. This chain joins TRBV27 and TRBJ2-1, with 7 bases aligning to TRBD1. V shed 6 bases and J 1 base; nucleotides not matched to a gene: 12. This CDR3 is 17 amino acids long. Germline V gives CDR1 MNHEY, CDR2 SMNVEV (reference sequence).

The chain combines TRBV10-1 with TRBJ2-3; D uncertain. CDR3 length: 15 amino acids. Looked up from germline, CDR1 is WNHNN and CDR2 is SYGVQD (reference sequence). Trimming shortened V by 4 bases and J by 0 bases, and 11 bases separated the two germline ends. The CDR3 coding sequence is TGCGCCAGCAGTGTGGCAGGTACGAGCACAGATACGCAGTATTTT. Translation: CASSVAGTSTDTQYF.

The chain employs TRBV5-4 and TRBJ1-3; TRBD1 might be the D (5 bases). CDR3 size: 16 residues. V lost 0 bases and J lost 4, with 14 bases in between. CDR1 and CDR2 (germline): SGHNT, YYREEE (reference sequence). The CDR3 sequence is CASSLDGGAAGNTIYF. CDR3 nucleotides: TGTGCCAGCAGCTTGGATGGAGGGGCAGCGGGAAACACCATATATTTT.

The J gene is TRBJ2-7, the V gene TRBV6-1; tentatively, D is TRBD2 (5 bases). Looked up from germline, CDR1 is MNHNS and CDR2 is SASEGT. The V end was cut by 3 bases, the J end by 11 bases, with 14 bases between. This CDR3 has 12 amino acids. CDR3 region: CASSEVTGTEYF. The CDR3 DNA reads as TGTGCCAGCAGTGAGGTGACGGGAACGGAGTACTTC.

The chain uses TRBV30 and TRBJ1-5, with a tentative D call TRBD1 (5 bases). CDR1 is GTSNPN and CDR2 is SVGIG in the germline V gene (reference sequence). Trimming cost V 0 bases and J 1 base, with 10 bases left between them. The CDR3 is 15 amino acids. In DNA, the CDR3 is TGTGCCTGGAGTGTATTGGGGCAGAGCAATCAGCCCCAGCATTTT. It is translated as CAWSVLGQSNQPQHF.

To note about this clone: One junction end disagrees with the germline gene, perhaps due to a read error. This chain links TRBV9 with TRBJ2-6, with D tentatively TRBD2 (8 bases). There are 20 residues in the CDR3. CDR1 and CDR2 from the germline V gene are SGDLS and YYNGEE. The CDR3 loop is CASSVQPTGTRLAGANGLTF. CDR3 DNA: TGTGCCAGCAGCGTACAGCCGACAGGGACTAGGCTAGCTGGGGCCAACGGCCTGACTTTC.

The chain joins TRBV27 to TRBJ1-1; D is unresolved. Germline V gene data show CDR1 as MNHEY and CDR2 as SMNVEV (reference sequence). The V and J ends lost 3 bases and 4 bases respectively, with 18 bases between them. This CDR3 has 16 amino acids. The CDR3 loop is CASSFRRQWAPTEAFF. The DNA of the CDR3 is TGTGCCAGCAGTTTCAGGAGGCAATGGGCCCCCACTGAAGCTTTCTTT.

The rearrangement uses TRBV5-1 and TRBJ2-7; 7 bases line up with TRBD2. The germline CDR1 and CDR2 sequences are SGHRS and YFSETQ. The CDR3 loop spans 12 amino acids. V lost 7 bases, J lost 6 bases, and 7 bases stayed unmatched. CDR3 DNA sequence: TGCGCCAGCGGGAGGGAACTCGGCGAGCAGTACTTC. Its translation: CASGRELGEQYF.

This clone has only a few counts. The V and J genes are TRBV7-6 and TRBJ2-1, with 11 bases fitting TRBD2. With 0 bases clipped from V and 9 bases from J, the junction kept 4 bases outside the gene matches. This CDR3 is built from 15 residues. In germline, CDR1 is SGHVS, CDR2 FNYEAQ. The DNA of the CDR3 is TGTGCCAGCAGCTTAGCTAGCGGGGGGGGCGGTGAGCAGTTCTTC. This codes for CASSLASGGGGEQFF.